This T cell receptor beta chain was sequenced in a study of OX40 agonist ivuxolimab in advanced cancers. In the study overall: Each patient was given ivuxolimab into a vein every 2 weeks, at 0.01 to 10 mg/kg. Patients in dose escalation had liver, melanoma, kidney or head and neck cancers. Study-wide results and limits: Clonal expansion among partial responders at 0.1-3.0 mg/kg ranked near the lowest. Clonal expansion was seen in CD4+ and CD8+ blood T cells by week 6 at 0.1 to 3.0 mg/kg.

Worth noting for this clone: Its antigen is as yet unknown.

The CDR3 is made up of 18 amino acids. Losses at the gene ends were 6 bases for V and 2 bases for J; bases not matched to a gene: 8. Per germline, CDR1 SNHLY and CDR2 FYNNEI. Produced via immunoSEQ multiplex PCR; TCRdb's table is partial and in-frame only. The table records about 94,000 clones, approximately 93% of them present only once. The clonotype originates from an adult with an advanced solid tumor such as melanoma, head and neck, liver or kidney cancer. J is TRBJ2-6 and V is TRBV2; 12 nucleotides line up with TRBD1. The source was CD4+ or CD8+ T cells sorted from blood, collected in a trial of the OX40 agonist ivuxolimab. The CDR3 sequence: CASRGQGAIYTGANVLTF. DNA of the CDR3: TGTGCCAGCAGGGGACAGGGGGCAATTTATACTGGGGCCAACGTCCTGACTTTC.